These 20 T cell receptor beta chains originate from one sample sequenced in a study of sequential checkpoint blockade in melanoma. Measured with immunoSEQ multiplex PCR; TCRdb has only the in-frame clones, and not every one. The sample consists of roughly 30,000 clones, about 83% of them appearing once. Treatment indicated: randomized to nivolumab then ipilimumab (arm A) or the reverse (arm B). The sample consisted of CD8+ T cells sorted from blood (inferred from file names), taken from a patient given nivolumab and ipilimumab in sequence. The receptors shown here come from a human donor with melanoma.

The chain uses TRBV7-9 and TRBJ1-2; TRBD1 might be the D (5 bases). This CDR3 is 15 amino acids long. V lost 9 bases to trimming and J lost 4 bases, with 21 bases between them. Germline V CDR1 and CDR2: SEHNR, FQNEAQ (reference sequence). This chain's CDR3 is CASFEKGLWGYGYTF. The CDR3 DNA reads as TGTGCCAGTTTCGAGAAGGGGCTGTGGGGCTATGGCTACACCTTC.

V gene TRBV4-3 combines with J gene TRBJ2-5; 7 nucleotides align to TRBD1. This CDR3 has 14 amino acids. Germline CDR1 is LGHNA and CDR2 is YSLEER. V trimming: 4 bases; J trimming: 5 bases; junction bases outside the gene matches: 7. CDR3 region: CASSRGYRGETQYF. The CDR3 bases are TGCGCCAGCAGCCGTGGTTACAGGGGCGAGACCCAGTACTTC.

The sample holds a few counts of this clone. The chain couples TRBV5-4 to TRBJ2-7; no clear D gene. Trimming shortened V by 1 base and J by 5 bases, and 4 bases separated the two germline ends. The CDR3 runs 11 residues. Germline CDR1 and CDR2: SGHNT and YYREEE (reference sequence). The CDR3 loop is CASSLSDEQYF. The CDR3, as DNA: TGTGCCAGCAGCTTGTCTGACGAGCAGTACTTC.

V usage is TRBV6-1 and J usage is TRBJ2-3; D gene ambiguous. Between the trimmed V and J ends, which lost 0 bases and 2 bases, there was a span of 12 bases. CDR1 MNHNS and CDR2 SASEGT come from the germline V gene. The CDR3 spans 16 residues. The CDR3 DNA reads TGTGCCAGCAGTGAAGCGCTCGTAGATATCACAGATACGCAGTATTTT. Protein sequence: CASSEALVDITDTQYF.

The chain uses TRBV4-3 and TRBJ1-2; 8 bases map to TRBD1. This CDR3 contains 19 residues. V was clipped by 4 bases and J by 3 bases; unmatched bases: 19. Germline values: CDR1 LGHNA, CDR2 YSLEER. The CDR3 DNA follows: TGCGCCAGCAGCCGAAAACCGACAGGGGACCGCGTGGGGGACTATGGCTACACCTTC. It translates to CASSRKPTGDRVGDYGYTF.

The V call is TRBV6-5, the J call TRBJ1-2; D ambiguous. Germline values: CDR1 MNHEY, CDR2 SVGAGI. Trimming removed 3 bases at V and 4 bases at J, with 12 bases between. The CDR3 contains 14 residues. The CDR3 spells CASSYGPGTYGYTF. CDR3 coding DNA: TGTGCCAGCAGTTATGGTCCAGGAACCTATGGCTACACCTTC.

V and J are TRBV5-1 and TRBJ1-5; unclear D gene. CDR1 is SGHRS, CDR2 YFSETQ, per germline. This CDR3 is built from 16 residues. Trimming took 0 bases from V and 5 from J, leaving 15 bases between them. CDR3 sequence reads: CASSLAGLAGDQPQHF. The CDR3 nucleotides read TGCGCCAGCAGCTTGGCCGGACTGGCGGGCGATCAGCCCCAGCATTTT.

CDR3 coding DNA: TGTGCCAGCAGCCGAGGGGGTAGGGCCCAGTACTTC. Translation gives CASSRGGRAQYF. The chain joins TRBV7-2 to TRBJ2-5; a weak D match, TRBD1 (6 bases). Trimming removed 5 bases from V and 9 bases from J, with 13 bases in between. This CDR3 is built from 12 residues. Per the germline V gene, CDR1 is SGHTA and CDR2 is FQGNSA.

The chain couples TRBV4-3 to TRBJ2-7; possible D gene TRBD2, 5 bases. Trimming removed 1 base at V and 1 base at J, with 11 bases between. The germline V gene encodes CDR1 LGHNA and CDR2 YSLEER. The CDR3 spans 15 residues. The CDR3 region is CASSQGAAVSYEQYF. The CDR3 DNA reads as TGCGCCAGCAGCCAAGGAGCAGCGGTTTCCTACGAGCAGTACTTC.

This chain uses TRBV6-4 with TRBJ2-3; no definite D call. Trimming left V 6 bases short and J 4 bases short, with 17 bases between. The germline CDR1 and CDR2 sequences are MRHNA and SNTAGT. This CDR3 comprises 15 residues. The CDR3 sequence is CASSATVEQSDTQYF. CDR3 sequence (DNA): TGTGCCAGCAGCGCAACGGTCGAGCAATCAGATACGCAGTATTTT.

The gene calls are TRBV19 and TRBJ2-1, with D maybe TRBD1 (6 bases). Germline V gene data show CDR1 as LNHDA and CDR2 as SQIVND (reference sequence). CDR3 length equals 15 residues. Trimming cost V 8 bases and J 9 bases, with 23 bases left between them. This chain's CDR3 is CASGTPVAVLGEQFF. In DNA, the CDR3 is TGTGCCAGTGGGACACCAGTAGCCGTTCTGGGTGAGCAGTTCTTC.

V is TRBV5-4 and J is TRBJ1-1; D is perhaps TRBD1 (6 bases). Trimming cost V 3 bases and J 8 bases, with 11 bases left between them. The CDR3 is made up of 12 amino acids. The V gene's germline CDR1 is SGHNT and CDR2 YYREEE (reference sequence). Here the CDR3 reads CASSYWTEEAFF. The CDR3 bases are TGTGCCAGCAGCTACTGGACAGAAGAAGCTTTCTTT.

V and J are TRBV19 and TRBJ2-1; TRBD2 aligns across 13 bases. The ends lost 2 bases at V and 7 bases at J; junction bases unmatched: 2. The V gene's germline CDR1 is LNHDA and CDR2 SQIVND (reference sequence). The CDR3 has 15 residues. CDR3 sequence reads: CASSITSGGANEQFF. CDR3 bases: TGTGCCAGTAGTATAACTAGCGGGGGGGCGAATGAGCAGTTCTTC.

This chain links TRBV11-2 with TRBJ2-7; tentatively, D is TRBD1 (5 bases). Deletions cut 2 bases from V and 1 base from J, with 9 bases between. This CDR3 is 14 amino acids long. Germline V CDR1 and CDR2: SGHAT, FQNNGV. CDR3 residues: CASSLRTRSYEQYF. In DNA form, the CDR3 reads TGTGCCAGCAGCTTAAGGACACGATCCTACGAGCAGTACTTC.

CDR3 nucleotides: TGTGCCAGCAGTTACTACGGGGTCGCAGATACGCAGTATTTT. Amino acids: CASSYYGVADTQYF. This chain joins TRBV6-5 and TRBJ2-3; maybe TRBD2 (5 bases). V was cut by 1 base and J by 4 bases, with 9 bases left in between. The germline V gene encodes CDR1 MNHEY and CDR2 SVGAGI. CDR3 size: 14 residues.

The chain recombines TRBV7-9 with TRBJ1-5, with 9 bases identical to TRBD1. Germline V gives CDR1 SEHNR, CDR2 FQNEAQ (reference sequence). The CDR3 is 15 residues long. Trimming at V came to 5 bases and at J to 2 bases, leaving 4 bases not matched to a gene. CDR3 coding DNA: TGTGCCAGCAGCGGGGGACAGGGCGGCAATCAGCCCCAGCATTTT. Protein product: CASSGGQGGNQPQHF.

V is TRBV7-9 and J is TRBJ2-7, with 9 bases aligning to TRBD1. This CDR3 has 14 amino acids. J gave up 5 bases and V 5 bases, and 7 bases lay outside the gene matches. The germline gives CDR1 SEHNR, CDR2 FQNEAQ (reference sequence). The DNA for the CDR3 is TGTGCCAGCAGCCCCGGGACAGGGCGCCACGAGCAGTACTTC. It is translated as CASSPGTGRHEQYF.

This chain uses TRBV5-8 with TRBJ2-7, with 7 positions matching TRBD1. The length of the CDR3 is 15 residues. The germline CDR1 and CDR2 sequences are SGHTS and YDEGEE. V shed 7 bases and J 4 bases; nucleotides not matched to a gene: 14. The CDR3 spells CASAPEGQSWYEQYF. DNA for the CDR3: TGTGCCAGCGCCCCTGAGGGACAGTCTTGGTACGAGCAGTACTTC. Supplemented by reference TRBV5-8 and TRBJ2-7, the full variable domain reads EAGVTQSPTHLIKTRGQQATLRCSPISGHTSVYWYQQALGLGLQFLLWYDEGEERNRGNFPPRFSGRQFPNYSSELNVNALELEDSALYLCASAPEGQSWYEQYFGPGTRLTVT.

CDR3 amino acids: CASSYGGASYNEQFF. The CDR3 DNA reads as TGTGCCAGCAGTTATGGCGGTGCTTCCTACAATGAGCAGTTCTTC. The J gene is TRBJ2-1, the V gene TRBV6-5; D unclear. The germline V gene has CDR1 MNHEY and CDR2 SVGAGI. V dropped 3 bases and J dropped 1 base, with 10 bases sitting between them. CDR3 size: 15 residues.

V is TRBV5-1 and J is TRBJ1-3, with a weak D call TRBD1 (6 bases). Germline CDR1 and CDR2: SGHRS and YFSETQ. V was shortened by 0 bases and J by 1 base, with 11 bases between the two germline ends. The CDR3 is 16 residues long. CDR3 sequence: CASSLVGAGSGNTIYF. CDR3 bases: TGCGCCAGCAGCTTGGTGGGGGCAGGTTCTGGAAACACCATATATTTT.